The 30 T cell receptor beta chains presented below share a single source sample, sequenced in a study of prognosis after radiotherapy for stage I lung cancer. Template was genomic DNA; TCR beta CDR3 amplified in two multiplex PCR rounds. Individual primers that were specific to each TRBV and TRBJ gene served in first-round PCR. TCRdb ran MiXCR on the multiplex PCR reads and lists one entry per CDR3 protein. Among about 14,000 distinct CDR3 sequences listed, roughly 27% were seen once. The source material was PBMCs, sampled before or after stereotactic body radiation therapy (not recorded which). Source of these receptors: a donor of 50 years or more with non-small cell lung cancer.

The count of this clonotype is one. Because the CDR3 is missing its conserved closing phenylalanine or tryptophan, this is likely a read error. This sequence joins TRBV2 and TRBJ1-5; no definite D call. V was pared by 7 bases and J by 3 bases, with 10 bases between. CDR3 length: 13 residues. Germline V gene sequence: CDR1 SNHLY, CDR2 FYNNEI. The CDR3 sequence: CASTGTVNQPQHL. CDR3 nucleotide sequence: TGTGCCAGCACCGGTACGGTCAATCAGCCCCAGCATTTA.

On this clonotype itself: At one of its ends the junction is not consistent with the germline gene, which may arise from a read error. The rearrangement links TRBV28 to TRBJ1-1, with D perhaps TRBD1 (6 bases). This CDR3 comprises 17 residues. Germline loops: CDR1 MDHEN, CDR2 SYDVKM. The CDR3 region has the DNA TGTGCCAGCAGTCCCCTAGTTGAGGAAAGGGGGAACCCTGAAGCTTTCTTT. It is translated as CASSPLVEERGNPEAFF.

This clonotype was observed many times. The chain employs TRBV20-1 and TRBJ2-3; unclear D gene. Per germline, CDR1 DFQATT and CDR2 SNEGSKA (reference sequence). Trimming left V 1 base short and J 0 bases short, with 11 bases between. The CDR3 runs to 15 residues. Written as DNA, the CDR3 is TGCAGTGCTAGAGGGGTAGAAGCTAGCACAGATACGCAGTATTTT. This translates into CSARGVEASTDTQYF.

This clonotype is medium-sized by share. The CDR3 DNA reads as TGTGCCAGCAGCCGGGAGGGGTGGCGCACAGATACGCAGTATTTT. It codes for CASSREGWRTDTQYF. This sequence joins TRBV6-1 and TRBJ2-3; 8 nucleotides agree with TRBD2. Germline values: CDR1 MNHNS, CDR2 SASEGT. With V trimmed by 6 bases and J by 1 base, 6 bases remained unmatched. This CDR3 contains 15 residues.

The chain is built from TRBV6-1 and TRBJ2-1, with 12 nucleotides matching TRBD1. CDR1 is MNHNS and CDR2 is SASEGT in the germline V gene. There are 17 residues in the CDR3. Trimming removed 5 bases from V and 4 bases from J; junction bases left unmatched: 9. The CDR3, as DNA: TGTGCCAGCAGTCACACCACGGGACAGGGGGCATACAATGAGCAGTTCTTC. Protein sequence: CASSHTTGQGAYNEQFF.

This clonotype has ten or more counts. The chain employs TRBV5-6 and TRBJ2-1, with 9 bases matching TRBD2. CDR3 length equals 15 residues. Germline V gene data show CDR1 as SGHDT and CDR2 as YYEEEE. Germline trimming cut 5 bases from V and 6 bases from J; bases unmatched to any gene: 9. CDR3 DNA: TGTGCCAGCAGGCAGAGCGGGGGGCCCACCAATGAGCAGTTCTTC. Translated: CASRQSGGPTNEQFF.

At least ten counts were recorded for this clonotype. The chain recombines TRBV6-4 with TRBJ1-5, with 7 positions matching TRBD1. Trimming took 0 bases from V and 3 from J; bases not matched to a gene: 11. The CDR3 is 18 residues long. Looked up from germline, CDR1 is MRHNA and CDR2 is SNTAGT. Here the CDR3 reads CASSDSGTEGNPNQPQHF. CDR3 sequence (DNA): TGTGCCAGCAGTGACTCAGGGACAGAGGGGAATCCCAATCAGCCCCAGCATTTT.

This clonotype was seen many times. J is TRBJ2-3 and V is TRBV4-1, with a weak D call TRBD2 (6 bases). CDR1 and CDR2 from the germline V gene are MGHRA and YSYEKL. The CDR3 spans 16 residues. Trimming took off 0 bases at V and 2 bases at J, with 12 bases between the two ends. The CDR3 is CASSQDLGGYTDTQYF. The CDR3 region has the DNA TGCGCCAGCAGCCAAGATCTGGGGGGTTACACAGATACGCAGTATTTT.

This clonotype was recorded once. The CDR3 coding sequence is TGTGCCAGCACCACTGATCAAGACAGTGTGGACACCGGGGAGCTGTTTTTT. It is translated as CASTTDQDSVDTGELFF. J is TRBJ2-2 and V is TRBV9; D may be TRBD1 (5 bases). The CDR3 has 17 residues. From germline, CDR1 is SGDLS and CDR2 YYNGEE. V was pared by 6 bases and J by 3 bases, with 21 bases between.

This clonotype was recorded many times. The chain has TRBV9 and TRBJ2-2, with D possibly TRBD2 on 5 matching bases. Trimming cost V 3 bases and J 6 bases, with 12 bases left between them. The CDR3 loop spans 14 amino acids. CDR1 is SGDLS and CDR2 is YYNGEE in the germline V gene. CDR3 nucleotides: TGTGCCAGCAGCGCCAATTTACTAGCCGGGGAGCTGTTTTTT. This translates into CASSANLLAGELFF.

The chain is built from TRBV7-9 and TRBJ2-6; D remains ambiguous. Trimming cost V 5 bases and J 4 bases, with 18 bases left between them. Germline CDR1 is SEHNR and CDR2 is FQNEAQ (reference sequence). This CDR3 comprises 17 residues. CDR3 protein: CASSPKAYSAGANVLTF. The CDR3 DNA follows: TGTGCCAGCAGCCCTAAAGCTTACAGTGCCGGGGCCAACGTCCTGACTTTC.

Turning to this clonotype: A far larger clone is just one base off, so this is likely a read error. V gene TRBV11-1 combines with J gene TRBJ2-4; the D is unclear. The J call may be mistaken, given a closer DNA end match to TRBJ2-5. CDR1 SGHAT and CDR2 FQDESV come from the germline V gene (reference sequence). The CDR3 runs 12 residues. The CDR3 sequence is CACSQLGETQYF. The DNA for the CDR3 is TGTGCCTGCAGCCAGCTCGGGGAGACCCAGTACTTC.

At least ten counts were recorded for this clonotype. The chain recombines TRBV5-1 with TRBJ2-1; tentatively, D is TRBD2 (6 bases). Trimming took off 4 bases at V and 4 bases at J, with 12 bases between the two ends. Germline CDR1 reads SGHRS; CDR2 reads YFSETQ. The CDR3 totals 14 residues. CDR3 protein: CASSIRGYYNEQFF. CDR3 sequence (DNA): TGCGCCAGCAGCATACGGGGGTATTACAATGAGCAGTTCTTC.

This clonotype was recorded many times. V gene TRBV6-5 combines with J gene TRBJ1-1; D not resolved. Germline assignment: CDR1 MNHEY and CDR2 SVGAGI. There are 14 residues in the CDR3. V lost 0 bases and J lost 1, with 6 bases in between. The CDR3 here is CASSYSGENTEAFF. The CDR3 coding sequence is TGTGCCAGCAGTTACTCGGGTGAGAACACTGAAGCTTTCTTT.

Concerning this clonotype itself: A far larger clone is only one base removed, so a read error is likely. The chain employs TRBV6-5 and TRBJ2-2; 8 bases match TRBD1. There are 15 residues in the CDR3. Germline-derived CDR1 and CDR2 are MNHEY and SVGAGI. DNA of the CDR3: TGTGCCACCCCCAGGGGGCGAATAGCCACCGGGGAGCGGTTTTTT. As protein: CATPRGRIATGERFF.

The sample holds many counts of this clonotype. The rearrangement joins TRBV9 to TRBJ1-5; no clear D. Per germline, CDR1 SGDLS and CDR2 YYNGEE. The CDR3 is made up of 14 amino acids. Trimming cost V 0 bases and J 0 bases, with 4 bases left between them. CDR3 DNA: TGTGCCAGCAGCGTAGGGGGTAGCAATCAGCCCCAGCATTTT. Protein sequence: CASSVGGSNQPQHF.

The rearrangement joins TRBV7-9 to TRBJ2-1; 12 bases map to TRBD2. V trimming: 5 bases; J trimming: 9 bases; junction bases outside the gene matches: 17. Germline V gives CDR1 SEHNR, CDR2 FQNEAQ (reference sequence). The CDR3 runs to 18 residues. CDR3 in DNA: TGTGCCAGCAGCACACAAGAAAAAAGACTAGCGGGAGACGGTGAGCAGTTCTTC. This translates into CASSTQEKRLAGDGEQFF.

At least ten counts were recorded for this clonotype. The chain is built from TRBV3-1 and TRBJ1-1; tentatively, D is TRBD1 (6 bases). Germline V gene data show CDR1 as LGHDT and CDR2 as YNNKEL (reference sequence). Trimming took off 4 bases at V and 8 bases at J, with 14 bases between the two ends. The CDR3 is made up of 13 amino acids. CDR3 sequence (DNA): TGTGCCAGCAGCCCCTTGACGGGGGCGGAAGCTTTCTTT. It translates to CASSPLTGAEAFF.

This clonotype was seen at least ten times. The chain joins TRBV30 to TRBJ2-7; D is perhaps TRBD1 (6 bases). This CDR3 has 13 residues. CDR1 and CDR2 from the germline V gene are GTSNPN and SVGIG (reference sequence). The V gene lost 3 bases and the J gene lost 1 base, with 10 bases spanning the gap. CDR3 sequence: CAWRATGSYEQYF. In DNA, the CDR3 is TGTGCCTGGAGAGCTACAGGGTCCTACGAGCAGTACTTC.

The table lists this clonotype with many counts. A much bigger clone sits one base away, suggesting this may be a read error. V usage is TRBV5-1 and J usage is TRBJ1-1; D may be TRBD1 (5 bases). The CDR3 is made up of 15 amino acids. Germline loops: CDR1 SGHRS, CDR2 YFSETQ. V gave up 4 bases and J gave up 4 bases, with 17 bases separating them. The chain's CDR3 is CASSPDSRETTEAFF. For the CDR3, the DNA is TGCGCCAGCAGCCCGGATAGCAGGGAGACCACTGAAGCTTTCTTT.

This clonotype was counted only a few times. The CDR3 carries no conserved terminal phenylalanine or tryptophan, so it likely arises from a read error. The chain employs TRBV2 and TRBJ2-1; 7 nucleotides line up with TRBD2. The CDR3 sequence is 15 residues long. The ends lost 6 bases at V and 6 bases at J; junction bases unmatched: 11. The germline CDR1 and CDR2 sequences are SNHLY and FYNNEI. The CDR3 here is CASRVGTGGLNEQFL. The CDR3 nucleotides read TGTGCCAGCAGGGTTGGGACGGGGGGACTCAATGAGCAGTTCCTC.

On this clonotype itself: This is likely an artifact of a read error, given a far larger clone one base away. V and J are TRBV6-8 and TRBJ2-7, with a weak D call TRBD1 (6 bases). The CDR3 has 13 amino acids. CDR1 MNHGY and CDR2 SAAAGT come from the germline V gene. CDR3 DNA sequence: TGTGCCAGCAGGAGCAGGGGCTCCTACGGGCAGTACTTC. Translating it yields CASRSRGSYGQYF.

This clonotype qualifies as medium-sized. The CDR3 loop is CASSYDRGVRTNEQFF. CDR3 nucleotide sequence: TGTGCCAGCAGTTACGACAGGGGCGTTCGTACGAATGAGCAGTTCTTC. The rearrangement links TRBV6-2 or TRBV6-3 to TRBJ2-1; 8 bases agree with TRBD1. Per the germline V gene, CDR1 is MNHEY and CDR2 is SVGEGT. After removal of 2 bases from V and 7 bases from J, the junction contained 10 bases not matched to a gene. CDR3 length equals 16 residues.

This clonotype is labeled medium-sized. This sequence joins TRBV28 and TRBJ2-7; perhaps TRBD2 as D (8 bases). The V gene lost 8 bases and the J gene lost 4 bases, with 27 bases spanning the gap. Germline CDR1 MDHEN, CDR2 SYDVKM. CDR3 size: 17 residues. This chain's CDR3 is CASGYETGSGRAYEQYF. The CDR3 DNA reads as TGTGCCAGCGGATACGAGACAGGGAGCGGGAGAGCATACGAGCAGTACTTC.

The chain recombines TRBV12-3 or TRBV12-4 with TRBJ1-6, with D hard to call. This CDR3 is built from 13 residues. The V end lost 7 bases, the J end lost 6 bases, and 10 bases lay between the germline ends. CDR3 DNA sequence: TGTGCCAGCACCCCTCCGGGTAATTCACCCCTCCACTTT. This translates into CASTPPGNSPLHF.

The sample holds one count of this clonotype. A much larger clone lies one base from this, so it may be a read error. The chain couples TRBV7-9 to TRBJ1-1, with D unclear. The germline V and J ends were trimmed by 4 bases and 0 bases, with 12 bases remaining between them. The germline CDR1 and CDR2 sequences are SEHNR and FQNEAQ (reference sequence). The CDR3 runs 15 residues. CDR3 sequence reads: CASSSGLGMNTEAFF. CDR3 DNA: TGTGCCAGCAGCTCCGGACTAGGTATGAACACTGAAGCTTTCTTT. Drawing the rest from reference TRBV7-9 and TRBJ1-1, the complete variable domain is DTGVSQNPRHKITKRGQNVTFRCDPISEHNRLYWYRQTLGQGPEFLTYFQNEAQLEKSRLLSDRFSAERPKGSFSTLEIQRTEQGDSAMYLCASSSGLGMNTEAFFGQGTRLTVV.

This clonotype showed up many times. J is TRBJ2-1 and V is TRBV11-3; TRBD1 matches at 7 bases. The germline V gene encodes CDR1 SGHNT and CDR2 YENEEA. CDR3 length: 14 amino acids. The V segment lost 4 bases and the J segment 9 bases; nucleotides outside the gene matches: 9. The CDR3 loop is CASSSGQLGGEQFF. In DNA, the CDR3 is TGTGCCAGCAGCTCGGGACAGTTAGGCGGTGAGCAGTTCTTC.

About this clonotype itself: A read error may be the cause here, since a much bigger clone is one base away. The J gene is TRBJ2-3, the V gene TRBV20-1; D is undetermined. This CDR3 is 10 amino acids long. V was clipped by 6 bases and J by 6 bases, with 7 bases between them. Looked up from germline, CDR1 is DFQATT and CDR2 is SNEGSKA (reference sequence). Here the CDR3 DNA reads TGCAGTGCCTCCTGTGATACGCAGTATTTT. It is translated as CSASCDTQYF.

The CDR3 is CASSNTSGITYEQYF. As DNA, the CDR3 is TGTGCCAGTAGTAACACGTCGGGGATTACCTACGAGCAGTACTTC. The chain is built from TRBV19 and TRBJ2-7; possible D gene TRBD2, 5 bases. Looked up from germline, CDR1 is LNHDA and CDR2 is SQIVND (reference sequence). The CDR3 sequence is 15 residues long. V lost 4 bases, J lost 2 bases, and 15 bases lay in between.

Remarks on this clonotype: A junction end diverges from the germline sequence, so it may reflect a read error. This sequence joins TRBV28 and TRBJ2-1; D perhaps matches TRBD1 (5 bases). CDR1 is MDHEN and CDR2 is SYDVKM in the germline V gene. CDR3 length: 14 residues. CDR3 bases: TGTGCCAGCAGTTTAACGCGGACATACAATGATCAGTTCTTC. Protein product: CASSLTRTYNDQFF.